This T cell receptor (beta chain) derives from a study of shared clonotypes between healthy human individuals. Study-level background: The plates for each donor numbered three CD4 naive, three CD4 memory, two CD8 naive and one CD8 memory.

Looked up from germline, CDR1 is SGHRS and CDR2 is YFSETQ. V was clipped by 3 bases and J by 0 bases, with 15 bases between them. This CDR3 is 17 amino acids long. The assay was immunoSEQ multiplex PCR, and TCRdb's table has in-frame clones only and misses some. This sample has some 550,000 clones, with 97% found just once. Material for sequencing was naive CD4+ T cells sorted from blood. Described subset: CD45RA+ positively selected. J is TRBJ2-2 and V is TRBV5-1, with a possible D match to TRBD2 (5 bases). This TCR was recovered from a woman aged 25 to 39 in good health. As DNA, the CDR3 is TGCGCCAGCAGCTCCCGCCTGAATAGCGCGAACACCGGGGAGCTGTTTTTT. Its translation: CASSSRLNSANTGELFF.